The clone carrying this TCR beta chain has a handful of counts. Antigen: not known. For the second PCR, which ran for about 7 to 11 cycles, a sample-barcoded 5' primer and a J-beta primer mix were used. With 12 random nucleotides, a template-switch adaptor tagged each individual cDNA molecule. TCRdb used MiXCR to reprocess the 5' RACE reads, holding one entry per CDR3 protein. The table lists about 640,000 distinct CDR3 sequences, about 54% of them singletons. This entry belongs to a study of blood T cells in healthy people across ages. V lost 8 bases, J lost 0 bases, and 5 bases stayed unmatched. CDR1 and CDR2 from the germline V gene are WSHSY and SAAADI. The CDR3 consists of 16 residues. Study results and caveats: When set beside aged donors, long-lived donors presented more naive CD4+ cells and higher diversity. Donor CMV infection status was unknown, possibly confounding age-related changes in expanded clonotypes. Per million T cells, the diversity of TCR beta decreased roughly linearly as age advanced.

Material for sequencing was blood. The chain recombines TRBV10-2 with TRBJ2-6, with 9 positions matching TRBD1. The TCR originated in a man in his sixties in good health. CDR3 in amino acids: CASVRDRDSGANVLTF. In DNA form, the CDR3 reads TGCGCCAGCGTCCGGGACAGGGACTCTGGGGCCAACGTCCTGACTTTC.